Listed here are 22 T cell receptor beta chains from one sample, sequenced in a study of OX40 agonist ivuxolimab in advanced cancers. Profiling relied on immunoSEQ multiplex PCR, and the TCRdb table lists in-frame clones only, not all of them. The data contain tens of thousands of clones, around 86% of them singletons. The sequences come from CD4+ or CD8+ T cells sorted from blood, collected in a trial of the OX40 agonist ivuxolimab. These receptors were collected from an adult with an advanced solid tumor such as melanoma, head and neck, liver or kidney cancer.

In regard to this clone: The junction differs from germline at one of its ends, possibly a read error. Distinct nucleotide sequences in the sample also encode this CDR3. The chain has TRBV6-6 and TRBJ1-5; D remains unclear. Germline CDR1 and CDR2: MNHNY and SVGAGI (reference sequence). The CDR3 is 13 residues long. The DNA of the CDR3 is TGTGCCAGCAGTGGACGGGCCAATCAGCCCCAGCACTTT. It encodes CASSGRANQPQHF.

The chain's CDR3 is CASSLDGGDTEAFF. CDR3 sequence (DNA): TGCGCCAGCAGCTTGGATGGGGGAGACACTGAAGCTTTCTTT. The gene calls are TRBV5-1 and TRBJ1-1, with a possible D match to TRBD1 (5 bases). Germline CDR1 and CDR2: SGHRS and YFSETQ. The germline V and J ends were trimmed by 0 bases and 3 bases, with 9 bases remaining between them. The CDR3 contains 14 residues.

By share, this clone ranks as medium-sized (0.01 to 0.1%). The chain has TRBV4-2 and TRBJ2-7; a weak D match, TRBD2 (5 bases). With 1 base removed from V and 4 bases from J, the gap between germline ends came to 8 bases. Germline CDR1 reads LGHNA; CDR2 reads YNFKEQ. The CDR3 consists of 13 residues. CDR3 nucleotide sequence: TGTGCCAGCAGCCAAGGTTCGGGATACGAGCAGTACTTC. Translating gives CASSQGSGYEQYF.

This chain joins TRBV4-2 and TRBJ2-3, with 7 nucleotides matching TRBD2. Germline assignment: CDR1 LGHNA and CDR2 YNFKEQ. The V gene end was trimmed by 8 bases and the J gene end by 0 bases; junction bases not matched to a gene: 8. The CDR3 sequence is 15 residues long. The CDR3 region is CASGRDYRSTDTQYF. Here the CDR3 DNA reads TGTGCCAGCGGACGGGACTACCGGAGCACAGATACGCAGTATTTT.

The genes are TRBV15 and TRBJ1-1; 9 bases align to TRBD1. The germline V gene encodes CDR1 LNHNV and CDR2 YYDKDF (reference sequence). The CDR3 runs to 20 residues. V shed 3 bases and J 2 bases; nucleotides not matched to a gene: 19. CDR3 DNA sequence: TGTGCCACCAGCAGGACGAGACAATTCCCGGGACAGGGACGAAACACTGAAGCTTTCTTT. Translation gives CATSRTRQFPGQGRNTEAFF. The full variable domain, in which reference TRBV15 and TRBJ1-1 provide the parts outside the CDR3, is DAMVIQNPRYQVTQFGKPVTLSCSQTLNHNVMYWYQQKSSQAPKLLFHYYDKDFNNEADTPDNFQSRRPNTSFCFLDIRSPGLGDTAMYLCATSRTRQFPGQGRNTEAFFGQGTRLTVV.

The V gene is TRBV7-6, the J gene TRBJ2-5; D is ambiguous. CDR3 length: 13 residues. Per germline, CDR1 SGHVS and CDR2 FNYEAQ. V lost 3 bases, J lost 2 bases, and 7 bases lay in between. The CDR3 region is CASSFSRQETQYF. The CDR3 DNA sequence: TGTGCCAGCAGCTTCTCCAGACAAGAGACCCAGTACTTC.

This sequence joins TRBV7-2 and TRBJ1-2, with 7 positions matching TRBD1. The CDR3 is 16 amino acids. Germline CDR1 SGHTA, CDR2 FQGNSA. The junction had 15 bases not matched to a gene; V was cut back by 5 bases and J by 6 bases. CDR3 loop: CASSPLLWYRGHGYTF. The CDR3, as DNA: TGTGCCAGCAGCCCCCTCTTATGGTACAGGGGCCATGGCTACACCTTC.

The CDR3 here is CSVGKGDTEAFF. The CDR3, as DNA: TGCAGCGTTGGGAAGGGGGACACTGAAGCTTTCTTT. V and J are TRBV29-1 and TRBJ1-1; D is possibly TRBD1 (6 bases). Germline V gene data show CDR1 as SQVTM and CDR2 as ANQGSEA. This CDR3 has 12 residues. Trimming removed 4 bases at V and 3 bases at J, with 9 bases between.

V and J are TRBV7-3 and TRBJ2-2; the D gene is possibly TRBD1 (6 bases). The CDR3 consists of 14 residues. CDR1 is SGHTA and CDR2 is FQGTGA in the germline V gene. V dropped 6 bases and J dropped 7 bases, with 15 bases sitting between them. CDR3 sequence (DNA): TGTGCCAGCAGGACAGGATTCAATCACGGGGAGCTGTTTTTT. The encoded protein is CASRTGFNHGELFF.

J is TRBJ2-5 and V is TRBV11-2; possible D gene TRBD2, 5 bases. The CDR3 extends over 13 amino acids. The V gene lost 3 bases and the J gene lost 0 bases, with 5 bases spanning the gap. Per germline, CDR1 SGHAT and CDR2 FQNNGV. Written as DNA, the CDR3 is TGTGCCAGCAGCTTCGGGAACCAAGAGACCCAGTACTTC. It yields the protein CASSFGNQETQYF. The variable domain in full, with the rest retrieved from reference TRBV11-2 and TRBJ2-5, is EAGVAQSPRYKIIEKRQSVAFWCNPISGHATLYWYQQILGQGPKLLIQFQNNGVVDDSQLPKDRFSAERLKGVDSTLKIQPAKLEDSAVYLCASSFGNQETQYFGPGTRLLVL.

J is TRBJ1-3 and V is TRBV7-2; D gene ambiguous. The V gene's germline CDR1 is SGHTA and CDR2 FQGNSA. Trimming removed 3 bases at V and 0 bases at J, with 12 bases between. The CDR3 sequence is 16 residues long. CDR3 sequence: CASSFIPTSSGNTIYF. As DNA, the CDR3 is TGTGCCAGCAGCTTTATTCCGACCAGCTCTGGAAACACCATATATTTT. Together with reference TRBV7-2 and TRBJ1-3, the CDR3 gives the full variable domain: GAGVSQSPSNKVTEKGKDVELRCDPISGHTALYWYRQSLGQGLEFLIYFQGNSAPDKSGLPSDRFSAERTGGSVSTLTIQRTQQEDSAVYLCASSFIPTSSGNTIYFGEGSWLTVV.

The V gene is TRBV11-3, the J gene TRBJ2-7; D may be TRBD1 (6 bases). The germline V gene encodes CDR1 SGHNT and CDR2 YENEEA. The CDR3 extends over 14 amino acids. V lost 7 bases and J lost 2, with 15 bases in between. The CDR3 nucleotides are TGTGCCAGCACCGTGTCCAGGGGCGCCTACGAGCAGTACTTC. Its protein is CASTVSRGAYEQYF.

The chain employs TRBV5-6 and TRBJ1-2; 9 positions agree with TRBD1. The V and J ends lost 2 bases and 8 bases, in that order; junction bases with no gene match: 10. This CDR3 spans 15 amino acids. The germline V gene has CDR1 SGHDT and CDR2 YYEEEE. The CDR3 nucleotides are TGTGCCAGCAGCTTAAATTTACAGGGGGCGGGAGGCTACACCTTC. As protein: CASSLNLQGAGGYTF.

This clone was picked up one time. V and J are TRBV5-1 and TRBJ1-1; maybe TRBD1 (6 bases). CDR3 length: 14 amino acids. CDR1 is SGHRS and CDR2 is YFSETQ in the germline V gene. V was cut by 4 bases and J by 1 base, with 11 bases left in between. DNA for the CDR3: TGCGCCAGCAGCCACCCACAGGGGAACACTGAAGCTTTCTTT. Protein sequence: CASSHPQGNTEAFF. Variable domain in full (rest from reference TRBV5-1 and TRBJ1-1): KAGVTQTPRYLIKTRGQQVTLSCSPISGHRSVSWYQQTPGQGLQFLFEYFSETQRNKGNFPGRFSGRQFSNSRSEMNVSTLELGDSALYLCASSHPQGNTEAFFGQGTRLTVV.

DNA of the CDR3: TGTGCCAGCAGCTTTATGCAGGACTTCTATGGCTACACCTTC. Its translation is CASSFMQDFYGYTF. The chain links TRBV7-2 to TRBJ1-2, with unresolved D. V was clipped by 3 bases and J by 4 bases, with 12 bases between them. Germline CDR1 SGHTA, CDR2 FQGNSA. CDR3 length equals 14 residues.

This chain uses TRBV27 with TRBJ1-6; D uncertain. The V end was cut by 10 bases, the J end by 6 bases, with 16 bases between. Looked up from germline, CDR1 is MNHEY and CDR2 is SMNVEV (reference sequence). The length of the CDR3 is 14 residues. The CDR3 bases are TGTGCCACCAGGCTGCAGATCGGTAATTCACCCCTCCACTTT. Amino acids: CATRLQIGNSPLHF.

This clone was counted between two and nine times. The chain carries TRBV10-3 and TRBJ1-5; D not resolved. This CDR3 has 14 residues. Germline CDR1 is ENHRY and CDR2 is SYGVKD. Trimming took 0 bases from V and 4 from J, leaving 7 bases between them. CDR3 residues: CAISESIGNQPQHF. CDR3 nucleotide sequence: TGTGCCATCAGTGAGTCGATTGGAAATCAGCCCCAGCATTTT.

This chain links TRBV19 with TRBJ2-2, with D possibly called TRBD1 or TRBD2 (5 bases each). Germline CDR1 and CDR2: LNHDA and SQIVND (reference sequence). Trimming left V 3 bases short and J 4 bases short, with 9 bases between. CDR3 length equals 14 residues. As DNA, the CDR3 is TGTGCCAGTAGTATCAGGGAGTGCACCGGGGAGCTGTTTTTT. Amino acids: CASSIRECTGELFF.

V gene TRBV7-9 combines with J gene TRBJ1-2; D is unclear. Trimming took 1 base from V and 6 from J, leaving 3 bases between them. The CDR3 loop spans 11 amino acids. Germline-derived CDR1 and CDR2 are SEHNR and FQNEAQ (reference sequence). The CDR3 DNA sequence: TGTGCCAGCAGCTTAGGAGATGGCTACACCTTC. This codes for CASSLGDGYTF.

The CDR3 sequence: CSVVLLAGGPNYNEQFF. CDR3 coding DNA: TGCAGCGTTGTGCTGTTAGCGGGGGGACCAAATTACAATGAGCAGTTCTTC. J is TRBJ2-1 and V is TRBV29-1; 10 bases are a match to TRBD2. Trimming took 4 bases from V and 4 from J; bases not matched to a gene: 13. From germline, CDR1 is SQVTM and CDR2 ANQGSEA. CDR3 length: 17 residues.

The V gene is TRBV2, the J gene TRBJ2-5; D is uncertain. This CDR3 has 10 amino acids. CDR1 and CDR2 from the germline V gene are SNHLY and FYNNEI. V gave up 6 bases and J gave up 1 base, with 0 bases separating them. In DNA form, the CDR3 reads TGTGCCAGCAGCCAAGAGACCCAGTACTTC. It codes for CASSQETQYF.

The chain links TRBV28 to TRBJ1-2, with 8 bases matching TRBD1. Germline CDR1 and CDR2: MDHEN and SYDVKM. CDR3 length: 12 residues. Trimming removed 8 bases from V and 8 bases from J; junction bases left unmatched: 7. CDR3 region: CASSGTGSGYTF. The CDR3 bases are TGTGCCAGCTCCGGGACAGGCAGCGGCTACACCTTC.